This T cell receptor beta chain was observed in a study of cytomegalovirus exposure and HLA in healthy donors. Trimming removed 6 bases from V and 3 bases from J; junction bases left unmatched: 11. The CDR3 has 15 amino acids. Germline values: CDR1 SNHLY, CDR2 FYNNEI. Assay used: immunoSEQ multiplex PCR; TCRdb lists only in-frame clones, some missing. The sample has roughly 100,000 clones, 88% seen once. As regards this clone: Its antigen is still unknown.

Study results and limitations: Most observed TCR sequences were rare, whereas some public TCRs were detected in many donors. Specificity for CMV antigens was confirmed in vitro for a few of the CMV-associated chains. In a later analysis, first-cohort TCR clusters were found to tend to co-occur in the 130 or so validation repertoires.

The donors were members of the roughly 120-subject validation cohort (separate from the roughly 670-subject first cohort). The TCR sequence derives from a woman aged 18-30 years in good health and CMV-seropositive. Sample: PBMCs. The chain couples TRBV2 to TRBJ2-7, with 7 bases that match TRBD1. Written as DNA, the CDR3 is TGTGCCAGCAGGGATAAGGACAGGCCTGACTACGAGCAGTACTTC. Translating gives CASRDKDRPDYEQYF.